The 19 T cell receptor beta chains presented below share a single source sample, sequenced in a study of T cells in Graves' hyperthyroidism and ophthalmopathy (dated by TCRdb to the late 2010s). Preparation of the library involved multiplex PCR. The sequencing machine was an Illumina HiSeq 2000. TCR beta CDR3 regions were amplified from RNA transcripts. The first round of RT-PCR for the TCR CDR3 was performed with the HTBI primer set and the Qiagen OneStep RT-PCR kit. TCRdb's own reprocessing of the public reads used fastp at Q25 and MiXCR and kept productive beta chains. Identical CDR3 protein sequences are pooled into one entry, listed with their most common genes and DNA. The sample records about 410,000 distinct CDR3 sequences, about 15% of which are singletons. The ten biggest clones cover 13% of the sample. The sequencing input was blood. Receptors were obtained from a man between 18 and 35 years old with Graves' ophthalmopathy.

The table lists this clonotype with many counts. The V and J genes are TRBV6-1 and TRBJ2-1, with TRBD1 identical over 8 bases. The CDR3 is 15 amino acids. Germline V gene lookup returns CDR1 MNHNS and CDR2 SASEGT. The V gene end was trimmed by 7 bases and the J gene end by 5 bases; junction bases not matched to a gene: 10. The CDR3, as DNA: TGTGCCAGCAAAGCCCCCAGGGGGCCACACAATGAGCAGTTCTTC. Translation gives CASKAPRGPHNEQFF.

This clonotype was counted between two and nine times. The CDR3 sequence: CATSRDPAGPIYNEQFF. The CDR3 region has the DNA TGTGCCACCAGCAGAGATCCGGCCGGACCTATTTACAATGAGCAGTTCTTC. This sequence joins TRBV15 and TRBJ2-1; no clear D. Germline V gene lookup returns CDR1 LNHNV and CDR2 YYDKDF (reference sequence). V was shortened by 0 bases and J by 4 bases, with 16 bases between the two germline ends. The CDR3 has 17 amino acids.

This clonotype was seen ten or more times. This sequence joins TRBV5-5 and TRBJ2-7; 7 bases match TRBD1. The CDR3 has 15 residues. Losses at the gene ends were 7 bases for V and 3 bases for J; bases not matched to a gene: 13. The V gene's germline CDR1 is SGHKS and CDR2 YYEKEE (reference sequence). The CDR3 DNA sequence: TGTGCCAGCTCACCTTACGGACAGGACCTCTACGAGCAGTACTTC. Encoded protein: CASSPYGQDLYEQYF.

This clonotype has ten or more counts. The rearrangement links TRBV29-1 to TRBJ2-3; the D gene could be TRBD1 or TRBD2 (7 bases each). Trimming pared 4 bases from V and 8 bases from J, leaving 16 bases between. CDR1 is SQVTM and CDR2 is ANQGSEA in the germline V gene. The CDR3 spans 13 residues. CDR3 bases: TGCAGCGTTGTGGCAGGGGGGGGTGGTACGCAGTATTTT. Its protein is CSVVAGGGGTQYF.

In this sample, this clonotype turned up a few times. This chain links TRBV10-2 with TRBJ1-5; D remains ambiguous. CDR1 and CDR2 from the germline V gene are WSHSY and SAAADI. The CDR3 covers 12 residues. Trimming shortened V by 2 bases and J by 5 bases, and 4 bases separated the two germline ends. The CDR3, as DNA: TGCGCCAGCAGTGAGATGGATCAGCCCCAGCATTTT. It codes for CASSEMDQPQHF.

This clonotype was seen repeatedly, ten times or more. The V call is TRBV5-1, the J call TRBJ2-7; 10 positions match TRBD1. Germline-derived CDR1 and CDR2 are SGHRS and YFSETQ. Germline trimming cut 0 bases from V and 9 bases from J; bases unmatched to any gene: 15. The CDR3 has 17 residues. CDR3 loop: CASSLETGGYSTTRQYF. In DNA form, the CDR3 reads TGCGCCAGCAGCTTGGAGACAGGGGGCTATTCCACTACGAGGCAGTACTTC.

This clonotype has only one observation. The chain employs TRBV20-1 and TRBJ1-1; perhaps TRBD1 as D (5 bases). Germline loops: CDR1 DFQATT, CDR2 SNEGSKA (reference sequence). V lost 6 bases to trimming and J lost 5 bases, with 13 bases between them. CDR3 length: 12 amino acids. The CDR3: CSAGGGETEAFF. CDR3 bases: TGCAGTGCCGGGGGAGGGGAGACTGAAGCTTTCTTT.

This clonotype has just a few counts. V is TRBV9 and J is TRBJ2-4; D is perhaps TRBD2 (5 bases). This CDR3 has 14 amino acids. Trimming cost V 0 bases and J 1 base, with 5 bases left between them. The germline gives CDR1 SGDLS, CDR2 YYNGEE. CDR3 in DNA: TGTGCCAGCAGCGTAGGCGGGGCCAAAAACATTCAGTACTTC. This encodes CASSVGGAKNIQYF.

The chain couples TRBV3-1 to TRBJ2-5; D is possibly TRBD1 or TRBD2 (7 bases each). Germline lookup yields CDR1 LGHDT and CDR2 YNNKEL (reference sequence). With 1 base removed from V and 4 bases from J, the gap between germline ends came to 13 bases. The CDR3 length is 15 residues. CDR3 region: CASSQVGQRGETQYF. CDR3 coding DNA: TGTGCCAGCAGCCAAGTGGGACAGCGGGGAGAGACCCAGTACTTC.

The rearrangement links TRBV5-1 to TRBJ1-4; D possibly corresponds to TRBD1 (6 bases). Germline V CDR1 and CDR2: SGHRS, YFSETQ. Trimming left V 4 bases short and J 2 bases short, with 18 bases between. The CDR3 spans 17 residues. The CDR3 is CASSLGHPGGTNEKLFF. CDR3 nucleotides: TGCGCCAGCAGCCTGGGACACCCCGGGGGCACTAATGAAAAACTGTTTTTT. Looking up the rest from reference TRBV5-1 and TRBJ1-4 gives the full variable domain: KAGVTQTPRYLIKTRGQQVTLSCSPISGHRSVSWYQQTPGQGLQFLFEYFSETQRNKGNFPGRFSGRQFSNSRSEMNVSTLELGDSALYLCASSLGHPGGTNEKLFFGSGTQLSVL.

This clonotype was counted many times. The chain recombines TRBV18 with TRBJ1-2, with D tentatively TRBD1 (5 bases). V lost 3 bases, J lost 4 bases, and 6 bases lay in between. Germline V gene sequence: CDR1 KGHSH, CDR2 LQKENI. CDR3 length: 12 residues. The CDR3 sequence is CASSPTVYGYTF. CDR3 nucleotides: TGTGCCAGCTCACCGACAGTCTATGGCTACACCTTC.

This clonotype was recorded a few times. The CDR3 DNA is TGTGCCAGCAGCTTAGGGACAGGGTTCGGTCTCCGCGAACCCTCCGTAAGTAGGAATGAGCAGTTCTTC. The encoded protein is CASSLGTGFGLREPSVSRNEQFF. This chain uses TRBV11-2 with TRBJ2-1; 8 nucleotides agree with TRBD1. Germline CDR1 and CDR2: SGHAT and FQNNGV. The V gene end was trimmed by 1 base and the J gene end by 7 bases; junction bases not matched to a gene: 30. The CDR3 length is 23 residues.

The table lists this clonotype with a few counts. The chain combines TRBV6-4 with TRBJ2-1, with D perhaps matching TRBD1 (7 bases). The CDR3 is made up of 17 amino acids. Trimming shortened V by 3 bases and J by 0 bases, and 15 bases separated the two germline ends. Germline lookup yields CDR1 MRHNA and CDR2 SNTAGT. This chain's CDR3 is CASSDTGDLISYNEQFF. The CDR3 DNA reads TGTGCCAGCAGTGATACAGGGGACTTGATCTCCTACAATGAGCAGTTCTTC.

This clonotype was recorded many times. This chain connects TRBV7-6 to TRBJ1-1; 10 nucleotides align to TRBD1. CDR1 is SGHVS, CDR2 FNYEAQ, per germline. J gave up 0 bases and V 3 bases, and 1 base lay outside the gene matches. The CDR3 consists of 15 residues. CDR3 protein: CASSLTGGVNTEAFF. The CDR3 DNA reads as TGTGCCAGCAGCTTGACAGGGGGCGTGAACACTGAAGCTTTCTTT.

As DNA, the CDR3 is TGCAGCGTTGAAACAGGGGGTGGAAACACCATATATTTT. It yields the protein CSVETGGGNTIYF. The V gene is TRBV29-1, the J gene TRBJ1-3; TRBD1 aligns across 8 bases. The CDR3 totals 13 residues. V shed 2 bases, J shed 3 bases, and the junction held 0 bases outside the gene matches. Per the germline V gene, CDR1 is SQVTM and CDR2 is ANQGSEA.

This clonotype appeared a few times. The chain carries TRBV9 and TRBJ2-2; D uncertain. Trimming cost V 1 base and J 8 bases, with 15 bases left between them. There are 15 residues in the CDR3. CDR1 is SGDLS and CDR2 is YYNGEE in the germline V gene. CDR3 nucleotide sequence: TGTGCCAGCAGCGTAATATCAATGGCCTCAGGGGAGCTGTTTTTT. Encoded protein: CASSVISMASGELFF.

Ten or more counts support this clonotype. The chain employs TRBV2 and TRBJ1-2; D is ambiguous. Trimming cost V 3 bases and J 2 bases, with 13 bases left between them. The CDR3 loop spans 15 amino acids. In germline, CDR1 is SNHLY, CDR2 FYNNEI. The CDR3 DNA reads TGTGCCAGCAGTGACGGTGGTTTAATCAACTATGGCTACACCTTC. This sequence encodes CASSDGGLINYGYTF.

Notes on this clonotype: A read error is possible here, since a much larger clone lies one base away. The CDR3 ends on some other residue instead of the conserved phenylalanine or tryptophan, so this is likely a read error. This chain links TRBV28 with TRBJ2-7; TRBD2 matches 7 bases. The CDR3 is 15 residues long. Germline V gives CDR1 MDHEN, CDR2 SYDVKM. With V trimmed by 6 bases and J by 0 bases, 8 bases remained unmatched. CDR3 in amino acids: CASRYQAGSSYEQYL. Here the CDR3 DNA reads TGTGCCAGCAGATACCAAGCGGGGAGCTCCTACGAGCAGTACCTC.

V is TRBV20-1 and J is TRBJ2-7; the match to TRBD1 covers 11 bases. This CDR3 region has 13 residues. Germline V gene sequence: CDR1 DFQATT, CDR2 SNEGSKA (reference sequence). CDR3 nucleotide sequence: TGCAGGACCGGGACAGGGGGACCCTACGAGCAGTACTTC. Amino acid sequence: CRTGTGGPYEQYF.